The next 24 T cell receptor beta chains were all read from a single sample in a study of identifying expanded T cells in peripheral blood. The repertoire was sequenced with immunoSEQ multiplex PCR; TCRdb's copy has only in-frame clones and lacks some. The table lists about 54,000 clones, roughly nine tenths of them singletons, with around 3.3% in the top ten. Sequencing was carried out using blood. The receptors originated from a person aged 18-70 years in good health.

This clone was seen more than once but under ten times. The chain recombines TRBV19 with TRBJ2-7, with 12 bases lining up with TRBD2. From germline, CDR1 is LNHDA and CDR2 SQIVND (reference sequence). J gave up 4 bases and V 5 bases, and 6 bases lay outside the gene matches. The CDR3 sequence is 15 residues long. The DNA for the CDR3 is TGTGCCAGTAGTTTGACTAGCGGGAGATCGTACGAGCAGTACTTC. This gives the protein CASSLTSGRSYEQYF. Full variable domain (rest looked up from reference TRBV19 and TRBJ2-7): DGGITQSPKYLFRKEGQNVTLSCEQNLNHDAMYWYRQDPGQGLRLIYYSQIVNDFQKGDIAEGYSVSREKKESFPLTVTSAQKNPTAFYLCASSLTSGRSYEQYFGPGTRLTVT.

This clone was counted once. V usage is TRBV15 and J usage is TRBJ2-3; a possible D gene is TRBD2 (5 bases). V gave up 0 bases and J gave up 1 base, with 11 bases separating them. CDR1 LNHNV and CDR2 YYDKDF come from the germline V gene (reference sequence). This CDR3 comprises 16 residues. The CDR3 sequence: CATSRDTRGRTDTQYF. As DNA, the CDR3 is TGTGCCACCAGCAGAGATACGAGAGGGCGCACAGATACGCAGTATTTT.

This clone was detected a few times. This chain connects TRBV10-3 to TRBJ1-2, with no clear D. Germline CDR1 and CDR2: ENHRY and SYGVKD. CDR3 length equals 13 residues. Trimming left V 3 bases short and J 1 base short, with 6 bases between. CDR3 amino acids: CAISDDSNYGYTF. CDR3 bases: TGTGCCATCAGTGACGATAGTAACTATGGCTACACCTTC.

J is TRBJ2-5 and V is TRBV5-1; D is tentatively TRBD1 or TRBD2 (5 bases each). Germline V gene sequence: CDR1 SGHRS, CDR2 YFSETQ. CDR3 length: 17 residues. The V and J ends lost 4 bases and 2 bases respectively, with 21 bases between them. CDR3 protein: CASSRQTPGTGQETQYF. The CDR3 DNA sequence: TGCGCCAGCAGCCGACAGACCCCTGGGACGGGTCAAGAGACCCAGTACTTC.

The chain is built from TRBV19 and TRBJ1-5, with a weak D call TRBD1 (5 bases). The CDR3 is made up of 15 amino acids. The V end lost 2 bases, the J end lost 6 bases, and 14 bases lay between the germline ends. In germline, CDR1 is LNHDA, CDR2 SQIVND (reference sequence). The CDR3 loop is CASSIRGQGGQPQHF. The CDR3 DNA sequence: TGTGCCAGTAGTATACGAGGGCAGGGCGGTCAGCCCCAGCATTTT. Full variable domain (missing parts from reference TRBV19 and TRBJ1-5): DGGITQSPKYLFRKEGQNVTLSCEQNLNHDAMYWYRQDPGQGLRLIYYSQIVNDFQKGDIAEGYSVSREKKESFPLTVTSAQKNPTAFYLCASSIRGQGGQPQHFGDGTRLSIL.

The chain uses TRBV18 and TRBJ1-2; 7 nucleotides line up with TRBD1. This CDR3 has 16 amino acids. The trim removed 1 base at V and 3 bases at J, leaving 8 bases unmatched. Germline assignment: CDR1 KGHSH and CDR2 LQKENI. CDR3 in DNA: TGTGCCAGCTCACCACTCCCTACAGGGACAGACTATGGCTACACCTTC. It specifies CASSPLPTGTDYGYTF.

The CDR3 nucleotides are TGTGCCTGGACCGGGACAGTGGATTCACCCCTCCACTTT. The encoded protein is CAWTGTVDSPLHF. V gene TRBV30 combines with J gene TRBJ1-6; 7 bases are a match to TRBD1. After removal of 4 bases from V and 8 bases from J, the junction contained 5 bases not matched to a gene. The CDR3 is made up of 13 amino acids. The V gene's germline CDR1 is GTSNPN and CDR2 SVGIG (reference sequence).

This clone has more than one count but fewer than ten. The chain recombines TRBV2 with TRBJ1-5; 8 bases align to TRBD1. V shed 0 bases and J 2 bases; nucleotides not matched to a gene: 0. Germline CDR1 and CDR2: SNHLY and FYNNEI. This CDR3 spans 15 amino acids. Written as DNA, the CDR3 is TGTGCCAGCAGTGAAGCGGGACAGGGCAATCAGCCCCAGCATTTT. Translating gives CASSEAGQGNQPQHF. Using reference TRBV2 and TRBJ1-5 for the parts outside the CDR3, the full variable domain is EPEVTQTPSHQVTQMGQEVILRCVPISNHLYFYWYRQILGQKVEFLVSFYNNEISEKSEIFDDQFSVERPDGSNFTLKIRSTKLEDSAMYFCASSEAGQGNQPQHFGDGTRLSIL.

The chain couples TRBV13 to TRBJ1-4; D gene uncertain. This CDR3 is 13 amino acids long. Trimming took 1 base from V and 7 from J, leaving 7 bases between them. Germline loops: CDR1 PRHDT, CDR2 FYEKMQ (reference sequence). The CDR3 DNA sequence: TGTGCCAGCAGCTTAGAGGAGGGTGAAAAACTGTTTTTT. It translates to CASSLEEGEKLFF.

This clone was counted once. CDR3 in DNA: TGCGCCAGCAGTGTTGAGAGGGATAGCACAGATACGCAGTATTTT. Protein sequence: CASSVERDSTDTQYF. This sequence joins TRBV10-1 and TRBJ2-3; D may be TRBD2 (5 bases). Germline lookup yields CDR1 WNHNN and CDR2 SYGVQD (reference sequence). With 4 bases removed from V and 0 bases from J, the gap between germline ends came to 11 bases. The CDR3 loop spans 15 amino acids.

The chain couples TRBV5-8 to TRBJ1-2; 7 nucleotides line up with TRBD1. This CDR3 has 13 amino acids. Losses at the gene ends were 0 bases for V and 8 bases for J; bases not matched to a gene: 4. Per the germline V gene, CDR1 is SGHTS and CDR2 is YDEGEE. This CDR3 is CASSLGGQAGYTF. The DNA of the CDR3 is TGTGCCAGCAGCTTGGGAGGACAGGCGGGCTACACCTTC.

V is TRBV5-8 and J is TRBJ2-7; D call uncertain. V lost 0 bases, J lost 7 bases, and 8 bases lay in between. Germline-derived CDR1 and CDR2 are SGHTS and YDEGEE. The CDR3 length is 12 residues. In DNA, the CDR3 is TGTGCCAGCAGCTTGGGGTGGTGGGAGCAGTACTTC. Protein sequence: CASSLGWWEQYF.

In DNA, the CDR3 is TGTGCCAGTAGTACCCTCCCCGGACAGGGGTCGAAGCCCCAGCATTTT. This encodes CASSTLPGQGSKPQHF. The V call is TRBV19, the J call TRBJ1-5, with TRBD1 matching over 9 bases. With 4 bases clipped from V and 8 bases from J, the junction kept 12 bases outside the gene matches. Germline V gene data show CDR1 as LNHDA and CDR2 as SQIVND (reference sequence). The CDR3 spans 16 residues.

The chain links TRBV15 to TRBJ2-6; D is perhaps TRBD1 (6 bases). V was shortened by 2 bases and J by 0 bases, with 14 bases between the two germline ends. The V gene's germline CDR1 is LNHNV and CDR2 YYDKDF (reference sequence). CDR3 size: 18 residues. The CDR3 protein is CATSRYRESYSGANVLTF. CDR3 DNA: TGTGCCACCAGCAGATACAGGGAATCTTACTCTGGGGCCAACGTCCTGACTTTC.

This chain joins TRBV7-2 and TRBJ2-5, with D perhaps matching TRBD1 or TRBD2 (5 bases each). The J call may be in error: the DNA end matches TRBJ2-7 better. The CDR3 extends over 13 amino acids. Germline CDR1 and CDR2: SGHTA and FQGNSA. CDR3 sequence (DNA): TGTGCCAGCAGCTTAGCGGGGGCCTACGAGCAGTACTTC. Its translation is CASSLAGAYEQYF.

This clone was seen a few times. The chain joins TRBV5-1 to TRBJ2-5, with D tentatively TRBD2 (5 bases). There are 15 residues in the CDR3. Trimming removed 3 bases from V and 5 bases from J, with 17 bases in between. Germline CDR1 and CDR2: SGHRS and YFSETQ. CDR3 residues: CASSSSDGGGETQYF. The CDR3 DNA follows: TGCGCCAGCAGCTCTTCGGACGGTGGCGGGGAGACCCAGTACTTC. The entire variable domain, with the rest obtained from reference TRBV5-1 and TRBJ2-5, is as follows: KAGVTQTPRYLIKTRGQQVTLSCSPISGHRSVSWYQQTPGQGLQFLFEYFSETQRNKGNFPGRFSGRQFSNSRSEMNVSTLELGDSALYLCASSSSDGGGETQYFGPGTRLLVL.

The chain links TRBV27 to TRBJ2-7; TRBD2 might be the D (6 bases). In germline, CDR1 is MNHEY, CDR2 SMNVEV (reference sequence). The CDR3 loop spans 13 amino acids. V lost 8 bases and J 5 bases, leaving 16 bases between the germline ends. The chain's CDR3 is CASCPGAYHEQYF. The CDR3 nucleotides read TGTGCCAGCTGCCCGGGAGCTTACCACGAGCAGTACTTC.

The chain combines TRBV6-6 with TRBJ1-6; D perhaps matches TRBD1 (5 bases). Germline assignment: CDR1 MNHNY and CDR2 SVGAGI (reference sequence). CDR3 length: 16 amino acids. Trimming removed 7 bases from V and 6 bases from J, with 19 bases in between. CDR3: CASNSGGILPNSPLHF. The CDR3 DNA reads as TGTGCCAGCAACTCGGGGGGTATCCTTCCTAATTCACCCCTCCACTTT.

The CDR3 DNA sequence: TGTGCCAGCAGCCAAGATATGGTACTAGGAATTAGCGGCACCGGGGAGCTGTTTTTT. Translating gives CASSQDMVLGISGTGELFF. J is TRBJ2-2 and V is TRBV4-2, with D maybe TRBD2 (6 bases). The CDR3 covers 19 residues. Germline V lookup: CDR1 LGHNA, CDR2 YNFKEQ. The V gene lost 0 bases and the J gene lost 4 bases, with 21 bases spanning the gap.

V gene TRBV10-1 combines with J gene TRBJ2-7; D is possibly TRBD2 (6 bases). Trimming stripped 6 bases from V and 2 bases from J, with 14 bases between. Germline-derived CDR1 and CDR2 are WNHNN and SYGVQD (reference sequence). The CDR3 sequence is 14 residues long. The CDR3: CASSSGREPYEQYF. As DNA, the CDR3 is TGCGCCAGCAGCTCTGGACGGGAGCCCTACGAGCAGTACTTC.

CDR3 DNA sequence: TGCGCCAGCAGCCGACTAGCGGGGGGTGAGGAGACCCAGTACTTC. Protein product: CASSRLAGGEETQYF. The V call is TRBV5-1, the J call TRBJ2-5, with 13 bases fitting TRBD2. The CDR3 sequence is 15 residues long. Germline values: CDR1 SGHRS, CDR2 YFSETQ. Unmatched junction bases numbered 5, after V lost 4 bases and J lost 5 bases. Full variable domain (remainder filled in from reference TRBV5-1 and TRBJ2-5): KAGVTQTPRYLIKTRGQQVTLSCSPISGHRSVSWYQQTPGQGLQFLFEYFSETQRNKGNFPGRFSGRQFSNSRSEMNVSTLELGDSALYLCASSRLAGGEETQYFGPGTRLLVL.

On this clone: One end of the junction is discordant with germline, which a read error may explain. This chain links TRBV28 with TRBJ1-2, with a weak D call TRBD1 (5 bases). The CDR3 sequence is 12 residues long. CDR1 MDHEN and CDR2 SYDVKM come from the germline V gene. CDR3 protein: CASREPWGGVSF. The CDR3 DNA reads TGTGCCAGCAGAGAACCGTGGGGGGGTGTCTCCTTC.

The chain employs TRBV29-1 and TRBJ1-2; 8 nucleotides agree with TRBD1. Germline CDR1 is SQVTM and CDR2 is ANQGSEA. The CDR3 is 15 amino acids. The V and J ends lost 4 bases and 2 bases, in that order; junction bases with no gene match: 9. CDR3 coding DNA: TGCAGCGTTGTTTCCCAACGGACAGGGAACTATGGCTACACCTTC. This codes for CSVVSQRTGNYGYTF.

V gene TRBV28 combines with J gene TRBJ2-2; 11 nucleotides agree with TRBD1. The CDR3 is made up of 16 amino acids. With V trimmed by 4 bases and J by 5 bases, 6 bases remained unmatched. CDR1 and CDR2 (germline): MDHEN, SYDVKM. Here the CDR3 DNA reads TGTGCCAGCAGTTCCCCGGGACAGGGGGTAACCGGGGAGCTGTTTTTT. This gives the protein CASSSPGQGVTGELFF.